This TCR beta chain is drawn from a study of blood T cell repertoires in COVID-19. Study-wide context: Samples of COVID-19 (acute and convalescent) were obtained from the United States, Italy and Spain.

CDR3 length: 15 residues. Germline CDR1 is SNHLY and CDR2 is FYNNEI. V was clipped by 3 bases and J by 0 bases, with 9 bases between them. As handled by the study authors: Counts of nucleated cells, estimated from reference gene primer amplification, were obtained. Measured with immunoSEQ multiplex PCR; TCRdb has only the in-frame clones, and not every one. V and J calls and clone size are as listed in that table; D and trimming were resolved from the DNA. The table has some 40,000 clones, about four fifths seen once; the top ten hold about 14%. In this sample, this clone turned up once. The chain employs TRBV2 and TRBJ2-4, with D tentatively TRBD2 (6 bases). The sequence derives from a man aged 45 to 65 with active or convalescent COVID-19. Sequencing used peripheral blood. Here the CDR3 DNA reads TGTGCCAGCAGTGATCCGGGACTAGCCAAAAACATTCAGTACTTC. Its protein product is CASSDPGLAKNIQYF.